Listed below are T cell receptor beta chains from one sample, sequenced in a study of T cells in Graves' hyperthyroidism and ophthalmopathy. MiXCR, run by TCRdb on the multiplex PCR reads, gives a single entry per CDR3 protein. The repertoire holds about 380,000 distinct CDR3 sequences, with approximately 17% as singletons. Sequenced: blood. The source of these receptors is a man aged 18 to 35 with Graves' ophthalmopathy. Each CDR3 is given with its conserved first and last residue. Each record gives: V gene, J gene, clone size, D gene, CDR3 protein, CDR3 DNA. The D gene is left open where the match is weak. Not all rows give a size; the values are once, few, many and, for expanded clones, a class.

TRBV5-6	TRBJ1-2	NA	NA	CASSLWRDASNYGYTF	TGTGCCAGCAGCTTGTGGCGGGACGCTTCTAACTATGGCTACACCTTC
TRBV29-1	TRBJ2-7	many	NA	CSAIGTAPYEQYF	TGCAGCGCCATCGGGACGGCCCCCTACGAGCAGTACTTC
TRBV3-1	TRBJ1-1	many	NA	CASSLVGITEAFF	TGTGCCAGCAGCCTCGTTGGCATCACTGAAGCTTTCTTT
TRBV28	TRBJ2-1	few	NA	CASRLPLVTSSYNEQFF	TGTGCCAGCAGGCTCCCCCTAGTTACAAGCTCCTACAATGAGCAGTTCTTC
TRBV2	TRBJ2-7	many	TRBD1	CASSEEDRVFEQYF	TGTGCCAGCAGTGAGGAGGACAGGGTTTTCGAGCAGTACTTC
TRBV2	TRBJ2-7	many	TRBD1	CASSEGSGTGLLEQYF	TGTGCCAGCAGTGAAGGGTCGGGGACAGGGCTTTTGGAGCAGTACTTC
TRBV6-1	TRBJ1-4	NA	TRBD1	CASSEAAGQGNEKLFF	TGTGCCAGCAGTGAAGCGGCGGGACAGGGTAATGAAAAACTGTTTTTT
TRBV7-8	TRBJ1-3	NA	TRBD1	CASSLDRTGPGNTIYF	TGTGCCAGCAGCTTAGATCGGACAGGGCCTGGAAACACCATATATTTT
TRBV29-1	TRBJ2-2	NA	TRBD1	CSVVGQGSTGELFF	TGCAGCGTTGTTGGACAGGGTAGCACCGGGGAGCTGTTTTTT
TRBV18	TRBJ2-7	many	TRBD2	CASSPADWRGVGEQYF	TGTGCCAGCTCACCGGCCGACTGGCGGGGGGTAGGCGAGCAGTACTTC
TRBV7-2	TRBJ1-6	NA	NA	CASSQVPNSPLHF	TGCGCCAGCAGCCAAGTCCCGAATTCACCCCTCCACTTT
TRBV3-1	TRBJ2-6	NA	NA	CASRVSGGSSGANVLTF	TGTGCCAGCAGAGTCTCCGGGGGCTCCTCTGGGGCCAACGTCCTGACTTTC
TRBV5-1	TRBJ2-2	few	NA	CASSPYREKNTGELFF	TGCGCCAGCAGCCCCTACAGGGAAAAGAACACCGGGGAGCTGTTTTTT
TRBV5-1	TRBJ1-5	NA	TRBD1	CASSPGAQGVESQHF	TGCGCCAGCAGCCCGGGGGCTCAGGGGGTCGAGTCCCAGCATTTT
TRBV6-5	TRBJ2-7	few	TRBD2	CASSYGTKGYEQYF	TGTGCCAGCAGTTACGGGACTAAGGGTTACGAGCAGTACTTC
TRBV5-1	TRBJ1-1	many	NA	CASSPGGVGVEAFF	TGCGCCAGCAGCCCGGGTGGCGTAGGGGTTGAAGCTTTCTTT
TRBV5-1	TRBJ1-1	NA	TRBD1	CASVRGPEVNTEAFF	TGCGCCAGCGTTAGGGGGCCGGAGGTGAACACTGAAGCTTTCTTT
TRBV18	TRBJ1-2	few	NA	CASSPYRGGYGYTF	TGTGCCAGCTCACCCTACAGAGGCGGATATGGCTACACCTTC
TRBV5-1	TRBJ2-2	NA	TRBD1	CASRPTGAPLTGELFF	TGCGCCAGCAGGCCAACAGGGGCGCCCCTCACCGGGGAGCTGTTTTTT
TRBV29-1	TRBJ2-7	NA	NA	CSVAARTEQYF	TGCAGCGTTGCAGCCCGGACTGAGCAGTACTTC
TRBV27	TRBJ2-7	NA	TRBD1	CASSVEGTGDEQYF	TGTGCCAGCAGTGTAGAAGGGACAGGGGACGAGCAGTACTTC
TRBV6-1	TRBJ2-5	NA	TRBD2	CASSELAGGIRETQYF	TGTGCCAGCAGTGAACTAGCGGGGGGAATAAGGGAGACCCAGTACTTC
TRBV6-1	TRBJ2-5	NA	NA	CASRDVKETQYF	TGTGCCAGCAGAGACGTGAAAGAGACCCAGTACTTC
TRBV5-8	TRBJ1-6	many	NA	CASSLVRDSPLHF	TGTGCCAGCAGCTTGGTCCGGGATTCACCCCTCCACTTT
TRBV10-1	TRBJ2-5	few	NA	CASSESEQQETQYF	TGCGCCAGCAGTGAGTCTGAACAGCAAGAGACCCAGTACTTC
TRBV12-3/TRBV12-4	TRBJ1-1	many	NA	CASSLGGFFTEAFF	TGTGCCAGCAGTTTGGGGGGGTTTTTCACTGAAGCTTTCTTT
TRBV12-3/TRBV12-4	TRBJ1-2	many	NA	CASSPTGAHGYTF	TGTGCCAGCAGTCCTACAGGTGCCCATGGCTACACCTTC
TRBV20-1	TRBJ1-1	many	TRBD1	CSARRQGGTEAFF	TGCAGTGCTAGGCGACAGGGTGGCACTGAAGCTTTCTTT
TRBV29-1	TRBJ2-3	few	NA	CSVAVGPRDTQYF	TGCAGCGTTGCAGTGGGACCGAGGGATACGCAGTATTTT
TRBV19	TRBJ1-1	few	NA	CASSILAGMNTEAFF	TGTGCCAGTAGTATACTTGCGGGGATGAACACTGAAGCTTTCTTT
TRBV2	TRBJ2-2	few	NA	CASSGRTSHTGELFF	TGTGCCAGCAGTGGAAGGACGAGTCACACCGGGGAGCTGTTTTTT
TRBV6-1	TRBJ1-5	many	NA	CASSNGPNRNQPQHF	TGTGCCAGCAGCAACGGGCCGAATCGCAATCAGCCCCAGCATTTT
TRBV7-2	TRBJ1-5	many	NA	CASSLGVGPQHF	TGTGCCAGCAGCTTAGGGGTGGGGCCCCAGCATTTT
TRBV11-1	TRBJ1-2	many	TRBD1	CASSPGTGEFLSGYTF	TGTGCCAGCAGCCCAGGGACAGGGGAGTTCCTAAGTGGCTACACCTTC
TRBV2	TRBJ1-1	many	TRBD1	CASSDPRTGLRSEAFF	TGTGCCAGCAGCGACCCTAGGACAGGGTTGAGGTCTGAAGCTTTCTTT
TRBV20-1	TRBJ2-4	NA	NA	CSASRVAGPKNIQYF	TGCAGTGCTAGTAGGGTGGCGGGCCCCAAAAACATTCAGTACTTC
TRBV20-1	TRBJ2-5	NA	NA	CSARGRGRETQYF	TGCAGTGCTAGAGGCCGGGGGCGAGAGACCCAGTACTTC
TRBV6-5	TRBJ2-1	NA	TRBD2	CASSYGGRALYHEQFF	TGTGCCAGCAGTTACGGCGGGAGGGCCTTATACCATGAGCAGTTCTTC
TRBV10-3	TRBJ1-5	many	TRBD1	CAISESDRDNQPQHF	TGTGCCATCAGTGAGTCGGACAGGGACAATCAGCCCCAGCATTTT
TRBV7-2	TRBJ2-7	many	NA	CASSLWYEQYF	TGTGCCAGCAGCTTATGGTACGAGCAGTACTTC
TRBV6-1	TRBJ2-5	many	NA	CASRHSGSQETQYF	TGTGCCAGCAGGCATAGCGGCTCCCAAGAGACCCAGTACTTC
TRBV10-3	TRBJ1-6	few	NA	CAISESAVRAGNSPLHF	TGTGCCATCAGTGAGTCTGCGGTTAGGGCCGGCAATTCACCCCTCCACTTT
TRBV2	TRBJ1-2	many	TRBD1	CASSAGTGDGYTF	TGTGCCAGCAGTGCCGGGACAGGGGATGGCTACACCTTC
TRBV11-2	TRBJ2-6	few	NA	CASSPGANVLTF	TGTGCCAGCAGTCCTGGGGCCAACGTCCTGACTTTC
TRBV5-1	TRBJ1-1	many	NA	CASSYGRVGMNTEAFF	TGCGCCAGCAGCTACGGGCGGGTAGGAATGAACACTGAAGCTTTCTTT
TRBV28	TRBJ1-5	NA	TRBD1	CASSRPGTGGGQPQHF	TGTGCCAGCAGTCGCCCCGGGACAGGGGGCGGACAGCCCCAGCATTTT
TRBV20-1	TRBJ1-1	NA	NA	CSAPDSWNTEAFF	TGCAGTGCTCCAGACTCATGGAACACTGAAGCTTTCTTT
TRBV4-1	TRBJ2-2	NA	TRBD1	CASSQRETGTANTGELFF	TGCGCCAGCAGCCAACGGGAAACCGGGACAGCGAACACCGGGGAGCTGTTTTTT
TRBV12-3/TRBV12-4	TRBJ2-5	many	TRBD1	CASARQGAVRETQYF	TGTGCCAGCGCCAGACAGGGGGCGGTCCGGGAGACCCAGTACTTC
TRBV19	TRBJ2-5	NA	NA	CAISSAGPWGETQYF	TGTGCCATCTCCTCGGCAGGGCCTTGGGGGGAGACCCAGTACTTC
TRBV7-8	TRBJ1-4	few	NA	CASNQGTNEKLFF	TGTGCCAGCAACCAGGGGACTAATGAAAAACTGTTTTTT
TRBV28	TRBJ2-7	many	NA	CASSTKGTYEQYF	TGTGCCAGCAGCACGAAGGGGACCTACGAGCAGTACTTC
TRBV6-1	TRBJ2-1	NA	TRBD1	CTSRRGQTNSYNEQFF	TGTACCAGCAGAAGGGGACAGACAAACTCCTACAATGAGCAGTTCTTC
TRBV5-6	TRBJ2-2	NA	NA	CASSLLTADTGELFF	TGTGCCAGCAGCTTGTTGACAGCGGACACCGGGGAGCTGTTTTTT